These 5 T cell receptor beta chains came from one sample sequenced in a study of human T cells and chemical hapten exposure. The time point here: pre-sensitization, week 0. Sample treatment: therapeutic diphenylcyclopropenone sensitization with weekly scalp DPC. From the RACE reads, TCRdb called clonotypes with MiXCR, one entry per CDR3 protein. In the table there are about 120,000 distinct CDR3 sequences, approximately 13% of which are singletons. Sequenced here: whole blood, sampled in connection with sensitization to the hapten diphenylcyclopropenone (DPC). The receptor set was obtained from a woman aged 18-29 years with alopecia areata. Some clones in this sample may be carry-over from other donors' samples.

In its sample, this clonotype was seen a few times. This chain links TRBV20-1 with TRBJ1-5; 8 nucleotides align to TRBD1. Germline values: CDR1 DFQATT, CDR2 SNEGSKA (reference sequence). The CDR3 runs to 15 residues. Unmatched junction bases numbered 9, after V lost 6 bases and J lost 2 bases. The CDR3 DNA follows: TGCAGTGCAAAGCAGGGGGCAGGAGGCAATCAGCCCCAGCATTTT. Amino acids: CSAKQGAGGNQPQHF.

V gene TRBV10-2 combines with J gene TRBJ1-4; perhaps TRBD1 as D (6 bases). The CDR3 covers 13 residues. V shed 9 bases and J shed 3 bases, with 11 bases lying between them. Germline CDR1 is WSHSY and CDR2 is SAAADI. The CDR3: CASQRGPNEKLFF. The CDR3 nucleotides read TGCGCCAGTCAACGGGGGCCTAATGAAAAACTGTTTTTT.

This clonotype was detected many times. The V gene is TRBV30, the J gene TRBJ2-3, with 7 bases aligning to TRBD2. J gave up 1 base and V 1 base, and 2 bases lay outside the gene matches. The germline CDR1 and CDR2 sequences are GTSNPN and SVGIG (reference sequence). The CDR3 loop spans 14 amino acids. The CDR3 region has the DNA TGTGCCTGGAGTGGGAGCGGGGGCACAGATACGCAGTATTTT. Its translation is CAWSGSGGTDTQYF.

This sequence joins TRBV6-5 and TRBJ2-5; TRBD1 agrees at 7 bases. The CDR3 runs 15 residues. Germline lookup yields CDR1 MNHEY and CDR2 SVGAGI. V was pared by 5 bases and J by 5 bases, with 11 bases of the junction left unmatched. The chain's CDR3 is CASSRQGPSGETQYF. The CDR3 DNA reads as TGTGCCAGCAGTCGACAGGGACCCTCGGGGGAGACCCAGTACTTC.

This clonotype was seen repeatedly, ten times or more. The CDR3 bases are TGTGCCAGCAGCCCCAACGGCAGGTTCGGCTACACCTTC. It codes for CASSPNGRFGYTF. This chain connects TRBV4-2 to TRBJ1-2; D gene unclear. This CDR3 comprises 13 residues. The V end was cut by 4 bases, the J end by 8 bases, with 14 bases between. Looked up from germline, CDR1 is LGHNA and CDR2 is YNFKEQ.